These 10 T cell receptor beta chains were all obtained from the same sample, sequenced in a study of cytotoxic CD8 clonotypes in ibrutinib-treated CLL. Assay used: immunoSEQ multiplex PCR; TCRdb lists only in-frame clones, some missing. In the table there are around 200,000 clones, 60% to 80% of which are singletons. This material consisted of PBMCs, taken after 12 months of ibrutinib treatment. The receptors were sampled from a human donor with chronic lymphocytic leukemia.

A word on this clone: At one end, the junction sequence differs from germline, possibly due to a read error. Additional DNA sequences in this sample encode the identical CDR3. The gene calls are TRBV27 and TRBJ1-1; tentatively, D is TRBD1 (5 bases). CDR1 and CDR2 (germline): MNHEY, SMNVEV (reference sequence). The CDR3 is 14 amino acids. This CDR3 reads CASRRGEFNTEAFF. The CDR3 bases are TGTGCTAGCAGAAGGGGCGAATTTAACACTGAAGCTTTCTTT.

The chain joins TRBV6-5 to TRBJ2-7; 7 bases agree with TRBD1. Trimming took 6 bases from V and 0 from J; bases not matched to a gene: 5. Per germline, CDR1 MNHEY and CDR2 SVGAGI. The CDR3 totals 14 residues. CDR3 loop: CASSPRDSSYEQYF. Written as DNA, the CDR3 is TGTGCCAGCAGCCCCCGGGACAGCTCCTACGAGCAGTACTTC.

The chain carries TRBV18 and TRBJ2-1; D gene ambiguous. This CDR3 spans 14 amino acids. Germline V lookup: CDR1 KGHSH, CDR2 LQKENI. Trimming pared 6 bases from V and 6 bases from J, leaving 15 bases between. CDR3: CASSPPDASNEQFF. The CDR3 DNA sequence: TGTGCCAGCTCCCCCCCGGACGCAAGCAATGAGCAGTTCTTC.

In nucleotides, the CDR3 is TGCGCCAGCAGCTTACAGGGGGCGGGCTTCGACGAGCAGTACTTC. This codes for CASSLQGAGFDEQYF. The chain recombines TRBV4-1 with TRBJ2-7, with 9 bases matching TRBD1. The CDR3 is made up of 15 amino acids. CDR1 and CDR2 from the germline V gene are MGHRA and YSYEKL. With 5 bases clipped from V and 5 bases from J, the junction kept 10 bases outside the gene matches.

Only a few counts were recorded for this clone. This same CDR3 is encoded by further DNA sequences in the sample. The CDR3 here is CASSSGQGGGYTF. In DNA, the CDR3 is TGTGCCAGCAGCTCGGGACAGGGAGGCGGCTACACCTTC. The rearrangement links TRBV7-3 to TRBJ1-2; 9 bases are a match to TRBD1. The CDR3 totals 13 residues. The germline V gene encodes CDR1 SGHTA and CDR2 FQGTGA. Unmatched junction bases numbered 5, after V lost 4 bases and J lost 8 bases.

The chain employs TRBV6-5 and TRBJ2-5; 10 nucleotides align to TRBD2. V lost 5 bases, J lost 4 bases, and 7 bases stayed unmatched. The CDR3 contains 15 residues. Germline CDR1 is MNHEY and CDR2 is SVGAGI. CDR3 in amino acids: CASSVGLALGETQYF. The CDR3 DNA reads as TGTGCCAGCAGTGTGGGACTAGCGCTTGGAGAGACCCAGTACTTC.

This sequence joins TRBV2 and TRBJ1-1, with D perhaps TRBD1 (6 bases). V gave up 5 bases and J gave up 8 bases, with 15 bases separating them. The germline CDR1 and CDR2 sequences are SNHLY and FYNNEI. There are 13 residues in the CDR3. This CDR3 reads CASSLQGYPEAFF. In DNA, the CDR3 is TGTGCCAGCAGTTTACAGGGTTACCCCGAAGCTTTCTTT.

In this sample, this clone turned up once. J is TRBJ2-1 and V is TRBV11-3; 8 bases are a match to TRBD2. This CDR3 has 15 residues. From germline, CDR1 is SGHNT and CDR2 YENEEA. With 5 bases clipped from V and 7 bases from J, the junction kept 10 bases outside the gene matches. The CDR3, as DNA: TGTGCCAGCAGCCCCAGCGGGAGTATAGTTAATGAGCAGTTCTTC. Its translation: CASSPSGSIVNEQFF.

The gene calls are TRBV2 and TRBJ2-7; 8 bases match TRBD1. There are 14 residues in the CDR3. Per germline, CDR1 SNHLY and CDR2 FYNNEI. J gave up 2 bases and V 8 bases, and 8 bases lay outside the gene matches. The CDR3 region is CASRGTGMPYEQYF. In DNA form, the CDR3 reads TGTGCCAGCCGGGGGACAGGTATGCCCTACGAGCAGTACTTC.

V and J are TRBV7-8 and TRBJ2-2, with 8 positions matching TRBD1. The CDR3 consists of 15 residues. Germline CDR1 and CDR2: SGHVS and FQNEAQ. J was trimmed by 7 bases and V by 2 bases; bases with no gene match: 6. CDR3 in DNA: TGTGCCAGCAGCTTAAGTCAGGGGGCGGGCGGGGAGCTGTTTTTT. This codes for CASSLSQGAGGELFF.